The 23 T cell receptor beta chains in this list originate from one sample, sequenced in a study of blood T cell repertoires in COVID-19 (dated by TCRdb to 2020 to 2021). Libraries were built with the immunoSEQ multiplex PCR assay. TCRdb provides this immuneACCESS table in a form limited to in-frame rearrangements. Some clones are lacking; in checked studies, under half of them reflect an unresolved V gene, and why the rest are absent is not known. A total of 100,000 or so clones appear in this sample, less than 85% of them only once. About 1.8% of the sample is held by the ten biggest clonotypes. Sequenced input: peripheral blood. The source is a woman between 65 and 79 years old with active or convalescent COVID-19.

V and J are TRBV7-6 and TRBJ2-1; no clear D. The CDR3 extends over 16 amino acids. V was shortened by 5 bases and J by 0 bases, with 14 bases between the two germline ends. Germline V gene sequence: CDR1 SGHVS, CDR2 FNYEAQ. The CDR3 protein is CASSQSTPTSYNEQFF. The CDR3 DNA sequence: TGTGCCAGCAGCCAATCAACACCAACCTCCTACAATGAGCAGTTCTTC.

V gene TRBV7-2 combines with J gene TRBJ2-5, with D hard to call. The CDR3 length is 12 residues. Germline V gene sequence: CDR1 SGHTA, CDR2 FQGNSA. The V end lost 3 bases, the J end lost 4 bases, and 6 bases lay between the germline ends. CDR3 residues: CASSLLGETQYF. In DNA, the CDR3 is TGTGCCAGCAGCTTGCTAGGAGAGACCCAGTACTTC. The full variable domain, rest sourced from reference TRBV7-2 and TRBJ2-5, is GAGVSQSPSNKVTEKGKDVELRCDPISGHTALYWYRQSLGQGLEFLIYFQGNSAPDKSGLPSDRFSAERTGGSVSTLTIQRTQQEDSAVYLCASSLLGETQYFGPGTRLLVL.

This chain connects TRBV2 to TRBJ1-6, with a possible D match to TRBD1 (5 bases). V was pared by 5 bases and J by 7 bases, with 18 bases between. Germline CDR1 and CDR2: SNHLY and FYNNEI. The CDR3 sequence is 16 residues long. CDR3 sequence: CASSLLGQKLNSPLHF. The CDR3 bases are TGTGCCAGCAGTCTCCTGGGGCAGAAACTAAATTCACCCCTCCACTTT.

The chain joins TRBV5-1 to TRBJ2-1; 7 nucleotides match TRBD1. The CDR3 contains 16 residues. V lost 0 bases, J lost 1 base, and 4 bases stayed unmatched. In germline, CDR1 is SGHRS, CDR2 YFSETQ. The CDR3 is CASSLAGTASYNEQFF. CDR3 in DNA: TGCGCCAGCAGCTTGGCCGGGACAGCATCCTACAATGAGCAGTTCTTC.

This rearrangement joins TRBV24-1 to TRBJ1-1; 7 bases agree with TRBD1. With 4 bases clipped from V and 4 bases from J, the junction kept 5 bases outside the gene matches. The CDR3 runs 14 residues. The germline gives CDR1 KGHDR, CDR2 SFDVKD. Here the CDR3 reads CATSDPNRGTEAFF. The CDR3 DNA reads TGTGCCACCAGTGACCCGAACAGGGGCACTGAAGCTTTCTTT.

The V gene is TRBV6-2 or TRBV6-3, the J gene TRBJ2-3, with TRBD2 matching 11 bases. Germline CDR1 MNHEY, CDR2 SVGEGT. The CDR3 spans 18 residues. J lost 5 bases, V lost 5 bases, and 15 bases had no gene match. CDR3 nucleotide sequence: TGTGCCAGCAGTAGGATAGGATTAGCGGGGGGGCGAGGAGATACGCAGTATTTT. Translation: CASSRIGLAGGRGDTQYF.

The CDR3 DNA sequence: TGTGCCAGCAGCCAAGTTCGGGTCACAGATACGCAGTATTTT. Residues: CASSQVRVTDTQYF. The V gene is TRBV4-2, the J gene TRBJ2-3; no firm D call. The CDR3 covers 14 residues. CDR1 is LGHNA, CDR2 YNFKEQ, per germline. V lost 1 base and J lost 2, with 7 bases in between.

Worth noting for this clone: The junction departs from the called germline gene at one end, perhaps through a read error. In DNA form, the CDR3 reads TGTGCCAGCAGTGAATCGGTGGAGCCGATAAAAAACTTT. The encoded protein is CASSESVEPIKNF. The V and J genes are TRBV6-1 and TRBJ1-6; no clear D. Germline V CDR1 and CDR2: MNHNS, SASEGT. CDR3 length: 13 residues.

The genes are TRBV6-5 and TRBJ1-6, with 11 bases that match TRBD1. The CDR3 length is 15 residues. V shed 5 bases and J 9 bases; nucleotides not matched to a gene: 6. Germline V lookup: CDR1 MNHEY, CDR2 SVGAGI. CDR3 sequence: CASSPAGQGASPLHF. CDR3 DNA sequence: TGTGCCAGCAGTCCCGCTGGACAGGGGGCTTCACCCCTCCACTTT.

The genes are TRBV9 and TRBJ1-2, with 8 bases that match TRBD1. Germline CDR1 reads SGDLS; CDR2 reads YYNGEE. CDR3 length: 14 amino acids. After removal of 4 bases from V and 3 bases from J, the junction contained 5 bases not matched to a gene. In DNA form, the CDR3 reads TGTGCCAGCAGCCGAGGACAGGGAGACTATGGCTACACCTTC. Translation gives CASSRGQGDYGYTF. The entire variable domain, with the rest obtained from reference TRBV9 and TRBJ1-2, is as follows: DSGVTQTPKHLITATGQRVTLRCSPRSGDLSVYWYQQSLDQGLQFLIQYYNGEERAKGNILERFSAQQFPDLHSELNLSSLELGDSALYFCASSRGQGDYGYTFGSGTRLTVV.

The V and J genes are TRBV7-2 and TRBJ2-7; D may be TRBD2 (6 bases). V was clipped by 5 bases and J by 1 base, with 15 bases between them. Germline V lookup: CDR1 SGHTA, CDR2 FQGNSA. The CDR3 is 15 amino acids. The chain's CDR3 is CASSPLPGVSYEQYF. The CDR3 DNA sequence: TGTGCCAGCAGCCCTCTGCCGGGGGTTTCCTACGAGCAGTACTTC.

The chain uses TRBV5-1 and TRBJ2-5; TRBD1 agrees at 8 bases. The trim removed 3 bases at V and 4 bases at J, leaving 5 bases unmatched. Germline lookup yields CDR1 SGHRS and CDR2 YFSETQ. This CDR3 is 14 amino acids long. CDR3 sequence (DNA): TGCGCCAGCAGCTACCGGACAGGGTCAGAGACCCAGTACTTC. This codes for CASSYRTGSETQYF.

The chain uses TRBV9 and TRBJ1-2; D perhaps matches TRBD1 (5 bases). Germline CDR1 reads SGDLS; CDR2 reads YYNGEE. V shed 1 base and J shed 8 bases, with 12 bases lying between them. The CDR3 totals 13 residues. CDR3 loop: CASSVHRNKGYTF. CDR3 coding DNA: TGTGCCAGCAGCGTACACAGGAACAAAGGCTACACCTTC.

The rearrangement joins TRBV5-1 to TRBJ1-2, with 9 bases aligning to TRBD1. The CDR3 runs to 14 residues. Trimming removed 4 bases from V and 4 bases from J; junction bases left unmatched: 5. Germline assignment: CDR1 SGHRS and CDR2 YFSETQ. In nucleotides, the CDR3 is TGCGCCAGCAGCCTGCTGACAGGGGGCTATGGCTACACCTTC. This translates into CASSLLTGGYGYTF.

As for this clone: At one end, the junction sequence differs from germline, possibly due to a read error. This chain connects TRBV30 to TRBJ1-5; 8 bases agree with TRBD1. Per the germline V gene, CDR1 is GTSNPN and CDR2 is SVGIG (reference sequence). This CDR3 has 14 residues. The CDR3 reads CAWSDDRGPQAQHF. The CDR3 region has the DNA TGTGCCTGGAGTGACGACAGGGGCCCTCAGGCCCAGCATTTT.

The CDR3: CASSTRGGANTEAFF. Written as DNA, the CDR3 is TGTGCCAGTAGTACCCGGGGAGGGGCGAACACTGAAGCTTTCTTT. This rearrangement joins TRBV19 to TRBJ1-1, with a possible D match to TRBD1 (5 bases). The ends were cut back, 4 bases at V and 1 base at J, with 13 bases in the middle. Germline V gene data show CDR1 as LNHDA and CDR2 as SQIVND (reference sequence). CDR3 length: 15 amino acids. Full variable domain (outside the CDR3, taken from reference TRBV19 and TRBJ1-1): DGGITQSPKYLFRKEGQNVTLSCEQNLNHDAMYWYRQDPGQGLRLIYYSQIVNDFQKGDIAEGYSVSREKKESFPLTVTSAQKNPTAFYLCASSTRGGANTEAFFGQGTRLTVV.

The chain combines TRBV5-1 with TRBJ2-5; 7 bases line up with TRBD1. The CDR3 has 14 amino acids. V was clipped by 4 bases and J by 3 bases; unmatched bases: 6. Looked up from germline, CDR1 is SGHRS and CDR2 is YFSETQ. Here the CDR3 DNA reads TGCGCCAGCAGCCTTCAGGGGGACAAAGAGACCCAGTACTTC. It codes for CASSLQGDKETQYF.

This sequence joins TRBV7-2 and TRBJ1-5; D may be TRBD1 (6 bases). Germline assignment: CDR1 SGHTA and CDR2 FQGNSA. The CDR3 runs to 15 residues. Trimming pared 2 bases from V and 1 base from J, leaving 9 bases between. The CDR3 protein is CASSLYTGSNQPQHF. CDR3 bases: TGTGCCAGCAGCTTATATACAGGGAGCAATCAGCCCCAGCATTTT.

The chain links TRBV10-3 to TRBJ2-2; 7 nucleotides line up with TRBD1. With 6 bases clipped from V and 1 base from J, the junction kept 5 bases outside the gene matches. This CDR3 contains 15 residues. Germline-derived CDR1 and CDR2 are ENHRY and SYGVKD. The chain's CDR3 is CAISPGQKNTGELFF. CDR3 in DNA: TGTGCCATCAGCCCGGGACAGAAGAACACCGGGGAGCTGTTTTTT.

The rearrangement uses TRBV5-5 and TRBJ2-7; 9 bases match TRBD2. The CDR3 covers 15 residues. The germline V gene encodes CDR1 SGHKS and CDR2 YYEKEE (reference sequence). The J segment lost 4 bases and the V segment lost 0 bases, leaving 5 bases of the junction unmatched. The CDR3 DNA reads TGTGCCAGCAGCTTGGTTGCGGGAGGGCGATACGAGCAGTACTTC. It encodes CASSLVAGGRYEQYF.

This rearrangement joins TRBV15 to TRBJ2-1, with 7 bases fitting TRBD2. This CDR3 has 16 amino acids. Germline values: CDR1 LNHNV, CDR2 YYDKDF (reference sequence). V gave up 0 bases and J gave up 6 bases; unmatched junction bases: 8. CDR3 nucleotide sequence: TGTGCCACCAGCAGAGATAGGGGAGGGTCGGCCAATGAGCAGTTCTTC. It encodes CATSRDRGGSANEQFF.

V is TRBV11-2 and J is TRBJ1-1; D unresolved. The CDR3 runs 15 residues. CDR1 and CDR2 (germline): SGHAT, FQNNGV. V lost 1 base and J lost 9, with 18 bases in between. This CDR3 reads CASSLAQSGRVKAFF. CDR3 nucleotide sequence: TGTGCCAGCAGCTTAGCCCAAAGCGGCCGGGTCAAAGCTTTCTTT.

This clone has just a few counts. This CDR3 reads CATRSGTGELFF. The DNA of the CDR3 is TGTGCCACTCGATCGGGGACCGGGGAGCTGTTTTTT. The rearrangement uses TRBV27 and TRBJ2-2; a weak D match, TRBD2 (5 bases). The ends were cut back, 10 bases at V and 5 bases at J, with 11 bases in the middle. Per germline, CDR1 MNHEY and CDR2 SMNVEV (reference sequence). The CDR3 is 12 amino acids.